The entry below gives a single TCR beta chain sequence along with its context. Its antigen remains unidentified. This entry comes from a study of OX40 agonist ivuxolimab in advanced cancers. Whole-study context: Therapy given before enrollment (anti-PD-1, anti-PD-L1 or anti-CTLA-4) was allowed, and 40% to 50% had some.

The protocol was immunoSEQ multiplex PCR, while the TCRdb copy is restricted to in-frame clones and leaves out a portion. The table shows about 75,000 clones, with 80% to 90% occurring only once. The CDR3 runs 14 residues. Germline V gene data show CDR1 as LNHNV and CDR2 as YYDKDF (reference sequence). Germline trimming cut 3 bases from V and 8 bases from J; bases unmatched to any gene: 8. Overall study findings and caveats: Certain nonresponders additionally had low normalized T-cell clonal expansion.

The rearrangement links TRBV15 to TRBJ1-2; TRBD1 matches 8 bases. The origin of this receptor is an adult with an advanced solid tumor such as melanoma, head and neck, liver or kidney cancer. Sequencing used CD4+ or CD8+ T cells sorted from blood, obtained in a trial of the OX40 agonist ivuxolimab. The CDR3 protein is CATSRDRVVRGYTF. The DNA of the CDR3 is TGTGCCACCAGCAGGGACAGGGTCGTTCGAGGCTACACCTTC.